A single sample is the source of the 9 T cell receptor beta chains below, sequenced in a study of blood T cells in healthy people across ages. Combining a sample-barcoded 5' primer with a J-beta primer mix, a second PCR ran for roughly 6 to 12 cycles. TCRdb analysed the 5' RACE reads with MiXCR anew, one entry per CDR3 protein. The sample lists under 2 million distinct CDR3 sequences, about 35% occurring once. The sequenced sample was blood. The source of these receptors is a woman in her 30s in good health.

The rearrangement links TRBV20-1 to TRBJ2-7; TRBD2 matches at 7 bases. CDR3 length equals 14 residues. Unmatched junction bases numbered 8, after V lost 4 bases and J lost 2 bases. In germline, CDR1 is DFQATT, CDR2 SNEGSKA (reference sequence). The CDR3 nucleotides are TGCAGTGCTACCTCTAGCGGTAGTACCTACGAGCAGTACTTC. This encodes CSATSSGSTYEQYF.

This clonotype has just a few counts. This rearrangement joins TRBV24-1 to TRBJ2-2; D gene uncertain. CDR1 and CDR2 (germline): KGHDR, SFDVKD. V was cut by 6 bases and J by 0 bases, with 4 bases left in between. This CDR3 is 13 amino acids long. The DNA for the CDR3 is TGTGCCACCAGTCGGGCGAACACCGGGGAGCTGTTTTTT. Its translation is CATSRANTGELFF.

This clonotype was counted a few times. The CDR3 protein is CASKGQLYNEQFF. The CDR3 DNA follows: TGTGCCAGCAAGGGACAGCTCTACAATGAGCAGTTCTTC. The rearrangement joins TRBV6-1 to TRBJ2-1; 7 bases fit TRBD1. V was pared by 7 bases and J by 3 bases, with 3 bases of the junction left unmatched. Germline values: CDR1 MNHNS, CDR2 SASEGT. There are 13 residues in the CDR3.

As concerns this clonotype: This sequence may be a read error, since a much larger clone differs from it by one base. CDR3 protein: CANSQDKILAGAMSNEQFF. As DNA, the CDR3 is TGCGCCAACAGCCAAGATAAGATTTTGGCGGGGGCAATGTCGAATGAGCAGTTCTTC. The chain employs TRBV4-1 and TRBJ2-1; maybe TRBD2 (7 bases). CDR1 MGHRA and CDR2 YSYEKL come from the germline V gene. The CDR3 contains 19 residues.

The table lists this clonotype with a few counts. The J gene is TRBJ2-3, the V gene TRBV20-1; D is unclear. This CDR3 is built from 13 residues. Trimming removed 0 bases at V and 9 bases at J, with 13 bases between. Per germline, CDR1 DFQATT and CDR2 SNEGSKA (reference sequence). The CDR3 sequence: CSARESMGGTQYF. Written as DNA, the CDR3 is TGCAGTGCTAGAGAATCTATGGGTGGAACGCAGTATTTT.

This clonotype was recorded a few times. The chain combines TRBV11-2 with TRBJ2-3, with a possible D match to TRBD2 (5 bases). Germline V lookup: CDR1 SGHAT, CDR2 FQNNGV. The CDR3 loop spans 14 amino acids. Trimming left V 7 bases short and J 2 bases short, with 13 bases between. Here the CDR3 DNA reads TGTGCCAGCAACTTGGACGGGGACACAGATACGCAGTATTTT. Translating gives CASNLDGDTDTQYF. Variable domain in full (rest from reference TRBV11-2 and TRBJ2-3): EAGVAQSPRYKIIEKRQSVAFWCNPISGHATLYWYQQILGQGPKLLIQFQNNGVVDDSQLPKDRFSAERLKGVDSTLKIQPAKLEDSAVYLCASNLDGDTDTQYFGPGTRLTVL.

This clonotype was counted a few times. The chain has TRBV20-1 and TRBJ1-5, with D perhaps matching TRBD1 (5 bases). CDR1 is DFQATT and CDR2 is SNEGSKA in the germline V gene (reference sequence). CDR3 size: 11 residues. In DNA form, the CDR3 reads TGCAGGGGGGGGGGGGACCAGCCCCAGCATTTT. As protein: CRGGGDQPQHF.

This chain connects TRBV20-1 to TRBJ1-2, with D tentatively TRBD1 (6 bases). In germline, CDR1 is DFQATT, CDR2 SNEGSKA (reference sequence). Trimming took 6 bases from V and 6 from J, leaving 17 bases between them. This CDR3 has 13 residues. The CDR3: CSANIRGGNGYTF. The CDR3, as DNA: TGCAGTGCCAATATTAGGGGGGGTAATGGCTACACCTTC.

The chain combines TRBV18 with TRBJ2-5; D is perhaps TRBD1 (5 bases). V shed 3 bases and J shed 1 base, with 21 bases lying between them. This CDR3 is built from 18 residues. Germline V CDR1 and CDR2: KGHSH, LQKENI. CDR3 region: CASSPRQGQTSVQETQYF. The DNA for the CDR3 is TGTGCCAGCTCACCTCGGCAGGGCCAGACATCCGTCCAAGAGACCCAGTACTTC.